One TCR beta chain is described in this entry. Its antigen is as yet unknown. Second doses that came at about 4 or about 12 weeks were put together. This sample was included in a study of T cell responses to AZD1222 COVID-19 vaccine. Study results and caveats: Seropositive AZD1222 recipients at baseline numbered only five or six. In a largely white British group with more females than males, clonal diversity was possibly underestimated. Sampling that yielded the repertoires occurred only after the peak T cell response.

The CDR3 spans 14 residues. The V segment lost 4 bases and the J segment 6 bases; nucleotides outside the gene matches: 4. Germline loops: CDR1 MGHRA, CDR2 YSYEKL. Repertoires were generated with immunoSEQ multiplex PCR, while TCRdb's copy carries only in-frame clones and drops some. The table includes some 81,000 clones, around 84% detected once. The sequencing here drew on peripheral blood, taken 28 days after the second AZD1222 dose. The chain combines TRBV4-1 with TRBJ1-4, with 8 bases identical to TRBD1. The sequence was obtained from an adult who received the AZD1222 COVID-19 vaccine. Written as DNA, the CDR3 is TGCGCCAGCAGCCTAATACAGGGGGATGAAAAACTGTTTTTT. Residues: CASSLIQGDEKLFF.